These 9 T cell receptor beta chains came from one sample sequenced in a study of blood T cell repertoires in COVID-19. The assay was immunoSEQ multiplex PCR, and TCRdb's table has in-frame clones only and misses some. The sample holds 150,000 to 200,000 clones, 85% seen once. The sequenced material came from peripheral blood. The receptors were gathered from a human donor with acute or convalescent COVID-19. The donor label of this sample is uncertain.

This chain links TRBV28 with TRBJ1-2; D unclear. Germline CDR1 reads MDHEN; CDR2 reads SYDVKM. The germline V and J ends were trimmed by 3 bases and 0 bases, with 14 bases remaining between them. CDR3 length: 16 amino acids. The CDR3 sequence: CASSFRRRGSNYGYTF. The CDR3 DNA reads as TGTGCCAGCAGTTTCCGCCGACGGGGTTCTAACTATGGCTACACCTTC.

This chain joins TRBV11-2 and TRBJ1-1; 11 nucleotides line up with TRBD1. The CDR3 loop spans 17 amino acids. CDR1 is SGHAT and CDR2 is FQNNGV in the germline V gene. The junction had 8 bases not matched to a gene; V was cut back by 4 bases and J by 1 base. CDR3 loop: CASSSRDRGAANTEAFF. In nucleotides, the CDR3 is TGTGCCAGCAGCTCCCGGGACAGGGGGGCCGCGAACACTGAAGCTTTCTTT. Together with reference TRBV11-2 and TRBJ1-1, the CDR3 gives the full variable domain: EAGVAQSPRYKIIEKRQSVAFWCNPISGHATLYWYQQILGQGPKLLIQFQNNGVVDDSQLPKDRFSAERLKGVDSTLKIQPAKLEDSAVYLCASSSRDRGAANTEAFFGQGTRLTVV.

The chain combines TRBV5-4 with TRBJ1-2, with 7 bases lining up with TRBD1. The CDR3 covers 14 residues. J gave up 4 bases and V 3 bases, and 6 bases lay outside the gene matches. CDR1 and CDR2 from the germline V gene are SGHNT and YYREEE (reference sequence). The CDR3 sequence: CASSSGTVPYGYTF. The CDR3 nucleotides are TGTGCCAGCAGCTCCGGGACAGTTCCCTATGGCTACACCTTC.

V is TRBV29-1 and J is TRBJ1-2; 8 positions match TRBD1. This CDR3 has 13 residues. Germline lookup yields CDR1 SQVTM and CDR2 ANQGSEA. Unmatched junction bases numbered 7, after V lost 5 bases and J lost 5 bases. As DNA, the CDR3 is TGCAGCGTTTTAAAACAGGGGGTATATGGCTACACCTTC. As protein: CSVLKQGVYGYTF.

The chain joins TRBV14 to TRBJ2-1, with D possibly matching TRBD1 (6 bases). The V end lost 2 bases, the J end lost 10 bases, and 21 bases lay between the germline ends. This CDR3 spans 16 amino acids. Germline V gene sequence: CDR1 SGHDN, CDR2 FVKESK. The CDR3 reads CASSQLSGTLVSEQFF. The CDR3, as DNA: TGTGCCAGCAGCCAACTTTCCGGGACATTAGTCTCGGAGCAGTTCTTC.

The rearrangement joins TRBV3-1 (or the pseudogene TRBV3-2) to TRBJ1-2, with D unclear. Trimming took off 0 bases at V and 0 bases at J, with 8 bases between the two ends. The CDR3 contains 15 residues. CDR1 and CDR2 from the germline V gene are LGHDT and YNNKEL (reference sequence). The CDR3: CASSQDSRANYGYTF. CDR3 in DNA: TGTGCCAGCAGCCAAGATAGTAGAGCTAACTATGGCTACACCTTC.

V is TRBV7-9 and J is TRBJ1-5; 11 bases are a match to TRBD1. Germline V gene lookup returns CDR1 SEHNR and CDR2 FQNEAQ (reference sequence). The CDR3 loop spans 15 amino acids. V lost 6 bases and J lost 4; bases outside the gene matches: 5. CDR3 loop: CASSPGTGGNQPQHF. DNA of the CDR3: TGTGCCAGCAGTCCCGGGACAGGGGGTAATCAGCCCCAGCATTTT.

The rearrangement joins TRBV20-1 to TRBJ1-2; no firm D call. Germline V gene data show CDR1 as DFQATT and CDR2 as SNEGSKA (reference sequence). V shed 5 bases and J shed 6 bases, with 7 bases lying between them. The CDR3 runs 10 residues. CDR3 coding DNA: TGCAGTGCTGCCCGGGATGGCTACACCTTC. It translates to CSAARDGYTF.

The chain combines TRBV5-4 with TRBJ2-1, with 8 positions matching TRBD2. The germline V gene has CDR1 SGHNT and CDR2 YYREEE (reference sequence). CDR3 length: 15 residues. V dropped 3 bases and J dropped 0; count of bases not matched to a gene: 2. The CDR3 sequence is CASSYGLASYNEQFF. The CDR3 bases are TGTGCCAGCAGCTACGGACTAGCCTCCTACAATGAGCAGTTCTTC.